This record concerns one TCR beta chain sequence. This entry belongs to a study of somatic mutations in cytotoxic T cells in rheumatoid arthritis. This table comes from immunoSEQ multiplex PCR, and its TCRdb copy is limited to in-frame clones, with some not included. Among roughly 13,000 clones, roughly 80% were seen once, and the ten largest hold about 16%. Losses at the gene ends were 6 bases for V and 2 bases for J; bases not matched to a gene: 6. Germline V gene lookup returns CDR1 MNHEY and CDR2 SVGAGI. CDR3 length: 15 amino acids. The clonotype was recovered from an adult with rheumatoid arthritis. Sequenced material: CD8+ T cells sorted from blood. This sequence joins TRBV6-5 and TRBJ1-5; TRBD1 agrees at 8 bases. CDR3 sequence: CASSQGQGGNQPQHF. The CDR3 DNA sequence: TGTGCCAGCAGCCAAGGACAGGGAGGCAATCAGCCCCAGCATTTT.